The 11 T cell receptor beta chains reported below all come from one sample, sequenced in a study of blood T cell repertoires in COVID-19. The protocol was immunoSEQ multiplex PCR, while the TCRdb copy is restricted to in-frame clones and leaves out a portion. Of about 200,000 clones in the sample, about 85% were seen once. The specimen was peripheral blood. Receptors were obtained from a man in his 60s with active or convalescent COVID-19.

The chain recombines TRBV9 with TRBJ2-1, with D tentatively TRBD2 (5 bases). Trimming left V 4 bases short and J 6 bases short, with 14 bases between. CDR1 and CDR2 from the germline V gene are SGDLS and YYNGEE. There are 14 residues in the CDR3. The CDR3: CASSPVRGSNEQFF. In nucleotides, the CDR3 is TGTGCCAGCAGCCCAGTTAGAGGGTCCAATGAGCAGTTCTTC.

The chain uses TRBV3-1 (or the pseudogene TRBV3-2) and TRBJ2-1; 10 nucleotides align to TRBD2. The length of the CDR3 is 15 residues. Germline loops: CDR1 LGHDT, CDR2 YNNKEL (reference sequence). Trimming took 0 bases from V and 8 from J; bases not matched to a gene: 4. CDR3 sequence: CASSQDTLAGDEQFF. The CDR3 DNA sequence: TGTGCCAGCAGCCAAGATACCCTAGCGGGGGATGAGCAGTTCTTC.

This chain connects TRBV6-5 to TRBJ1-6, with D perhaps TRBD1 (6 bases). Looked up from germline, CDR1 is MNHEY and CDR2 is SVGAGI. The V and J ends lost 2 bases and 4 bases respectively, with 12 bases between them. This CDR3 comprises 16 residues. The CDR3 region has the DNA TGTGCCAGCAGTTACCTAGGGGGGGGGTATAATTCACCCCTCCACTTT. This translates into CASSYLGGGYNSPLHF.

The chain uses TRBV4-1 and TRBJ2-5, with 12 bases identical to TRBD2. The V gene's germline CDR1 is MGHRA and CDR2 YSYEKL. With 1 base clipped from V and 2 bases from J, the junction kept 5 bases outside the gene matches. The CDR3 consists of 17 residues. CDR3 DNA sequence: TGCGCCAGCAGCCAAGCCTCCGGACTAGCGGGACAAGAGACCCAGTACTTC. This codes for CASSQASGLAGQETQYF.

This clone came up once. V is TRBV29-1 and J is TRBJ2-2; 7 nucleotides align to TRBD2. The CDR3 length is 15 residues. V lost 5 bases, J lost 2 bases, and 8 bases stayed unmatched. The germline V gene encodes CDR1 SQVTM and CDR2 ANQGSEA. The CDR3 is CSVRTGTTNTGELFF. The CDR3 DNA follows: TGCAGCGTTAGGACCGGGACTACAAACACCGGGGAGCTGTTTTTT.

J is TRBJ2-6 and V is TRBV4-1, with D perhaps matching TRBD1 (5 bases). The CDR3 runs to 14 residues. The V gene's germline CDR1 is MGHRA and CDR2 YSYEKL. Trimming shortened V by 6 bases and J by 3 bases, and 9 bases separated the two germline ends. CDR3 sequence (DNA): TGCGCCAGCAGTGGACACGGTGGGGCCAACGTCCTGACTTTC. The encoded protein is CASSGHGGANVLTF.

The chain combines TRBV4-2 with TRBJ2-1; no definite D call. The CDR3 length is 15 residues. V was pared by 0 bases and J by 6 bases, with 12 bases between. The germline V gene encodes CDR1 LGHNA and CDR2 YNFKEQ. CDR3 coding DNA: TGTGCCAGCAGCCAAGACGGTTGGTCCGGCAATGAGCAGTTCTTC. This encodes CASSQDGWSGNEQFF.

This clone was detected only a few times. The chain recombines TRBV27 with TRBJ2-7; 11 bases are shared with TRBD1. Per the germline V gene, CDR1 is MNHEY and CDR2 is SMNVEV (reference sequence). With 6 bases clipped from V and 4 bases from J, the junction kept 5 bases outside the gene matches. The CDR3 totals 14 residues. CDR3 residues: CASSRTGGAYEQYF. The CDR3 bases are TGTGCCAGCAGCAGGACAGGGGGCGCGTACGAGCAGTACTTC.

The chain is built from TRBV3-1 (or the pseudogene TRBV3-2) and TRBJ1-1; tentatively, D is TRBD1 (5 bases). Germline assignment: CDR1 LGHDT and CDR2 YNNKEL (reference sequence). The CDR3 is 15 residues long. Deletions cut 0 bases from V and 5 bases from J, with 13 bases between. As DNA, the CDR3 is TGTGCCAGCAGCCAAGAGGTCGGGGGAGGAACTGAAGCTTTCTTT. It codes for CASSQEVGGGTEAFF.

V and J are TRBV24-1 and TRBJ2-5; 7 bases map to TRBD1. Unmatched junction bases numbered 8, after V lost 3 bases and J lost 5 bases. The CDR3 covers 15 residues. Per germline, CDR1 KGHDR and CDR2 SFDVKD. The CDR3 bases are TGTGCCACCAGTGATCCTACAGGGGATGGGGAGACCCAGTACTTC. It codes for CATSDPTGDGETQYF.

This clone has a single count. The chain couples TRBV7-4 to TRBJ1-1, with TRBD1 matching 7 bases. Unmatched junction bases numbered 11, after V lost 3 bases and J lost 4 bases. This CDR3 has 16 residues. Per the germline V gene, CDR1 is SGHVT and CDR2 is SQSDAQ. In DNA, the CDR3 is TGTGCCAGCAGCTTCCCATACAGGGGTCGATCCACTGAAGCTTTCTTT. This sequence encodes CASSFPYRGRSTEAFF.